This record covers a single TCR beta chain. The sample is drawn from a study of blood T cell repertoires in COVID-19. Study as a whole: T cells, B-cell-depleted T cells, or PBMCs provided the cDNA or gDNA that served as material.

Method: immunoSEQ multiplex PCR; TCRdb's copy keeps in-frame clones and lacks some. The sample lists about 120,000 clones, roughly 90% occurring once. The ends lost 4 bases at V and 3 bases at J; junction bases unmatched: 7. The CDR3 runs to 15 residues. Germline V gene lookup returns CDR1 SGHRS and CDR2 YFSETQ. The TCR originated in a woman aged 80 or over with acute or convalescent COVID-19. This chain joins TRBV5-1 and TRBJ1-5; 7 bases agree with TRBD1. Sequencing used peripheral blood. The CDR3 reads CASSVGTADNQPQHF. As DNA, the CDR3 is TGCGCCAGCAGCGTAGGGACAGCAGACAATCAGCCCCAGCATTTT.